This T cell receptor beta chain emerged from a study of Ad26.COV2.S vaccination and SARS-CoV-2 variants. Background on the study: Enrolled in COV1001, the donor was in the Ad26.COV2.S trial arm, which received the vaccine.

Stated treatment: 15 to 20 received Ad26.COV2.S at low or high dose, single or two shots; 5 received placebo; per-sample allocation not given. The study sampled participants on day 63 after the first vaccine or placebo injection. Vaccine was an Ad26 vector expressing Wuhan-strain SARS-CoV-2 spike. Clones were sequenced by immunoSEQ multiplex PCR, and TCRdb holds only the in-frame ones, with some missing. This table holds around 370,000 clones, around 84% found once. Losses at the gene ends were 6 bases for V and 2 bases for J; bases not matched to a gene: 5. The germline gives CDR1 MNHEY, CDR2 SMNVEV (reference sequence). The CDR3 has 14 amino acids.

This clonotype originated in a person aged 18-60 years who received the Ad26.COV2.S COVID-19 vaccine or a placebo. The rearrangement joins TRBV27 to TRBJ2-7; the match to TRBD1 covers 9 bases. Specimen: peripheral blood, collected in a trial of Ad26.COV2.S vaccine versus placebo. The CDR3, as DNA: TGTGCCAGCAGGCCGGGACAGGGCCCCTACGAGCAGTACTTC. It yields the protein CASRPGQGPYEQYF.